The subject of this entry is one T cell receptor beta chain. As yet, its antigen is unknown. The Oncomine TCR Beta short-read assay generated sequence data from the DNA of cultured CD4+ T cells. Investigators obtained genomic DNA by extraction from cultured CD4+ T cells. TCRdb ran MiXCR on the PCR reads and lists one entry per CDR3 protein. The sample shows fewer than 10,000 distinct CDR3 sequences, about 65% of them seen only once. This CDR3 is built from 16 residues. In germline, CDR1 is MDHEN, CDR2 SYDVKM. V was shortened by 3 bases and J by 0 bases, with 11 bases between the two germline ends. As for treatment: approximately nine-day PBMC culture with coronavirus spike peptide pools or control peptides (ViraFEST assay). This entry comes from a study of vaccination and CD4 T cells after COVID-19. Study overall: The BNT162b2 or mRNA-1273 vaccine was given to participants in two doses. Taking of post-vaccine samples occurred a median about 70 days after dose two (range 14 to 241). Controls used CEFX viral epitopes (positive), HIV-1 Nef peptides (negative), or no peptide.

The chain joins TRBV28 to TRBJ2-2; TRBD2 might be the D (5 bases). The sample consisted of CD4+ T cells from blood, cultured in vitro. The clonotype comes from a human donor who had recovered from COVID-19. DNA of the CDR3: TGTGCCAGCAGTTTCCCCGGGATCTCGAACACCGGGGAGCTGTTTTTT. It translates to CASSFPGISNTGELFF. Looking up the rest from reference TRBV28 and TRBJ2-2 gives the full variable domain: DVKVTQSSRYLVKRTGEKVFLECVQDMDHENMFWYRQDPGLGLRLIYFSYDVKMKEKGDIPEGYSVSREKKERFSLILESASTNQTSMYLCASSFPGISNTGELFFGEGSRLTVL.